One and the same sample provided the 23 T cell receptor beta chains below, sequenced in a study of radiotherapy plus CTLA-4 blockade in lung cancer. Assay used: immunoSEQ multiplex PCR; TCRdb lists only in-frame clones, some missing. Here the sample spans about 49,000 clones, about 88% being singletons. The starting material was peripheral blood, obtained from a patient treated with radiotherapy plus ipilimumab. The source is a human donor with non-small cell lung cancer whose response to radiotherapy plus ipilimumab could not be evaluated.

This clone was seen a single time. The gene calls are TRBV7-3 and TRBJ2-1; TRBD1 agrees at 8 bases. This CDR3 is built from 16 residues. Germline V lookup: CDR1 SGHTA, CDR2 FQGTGA. Unmatched junction bases numbered 8, after V lost 0 bases and J lost 7 bases. For the CDR3, the DNA is TGTGCCAGCAGCTTAACGAGCCAGGGGGCGCGGAATGAGCAGTTCTTC. Translated: CASSLTSQGARNEQFF.

In DNA form, the CDR3 reads TGTGCCAGTAGTATGCGACAGGGAAACACTGAAGCTTTCTTT. Translating it yields CASSMRQGNTEAFF. The rearrangement uses TRBV19 and TRBJ1-1; 7 nucleotides align to TRBD1. The CDR3 contains 14 residues. J was trimmed by 2 bases and V by 3 bases; bases with no gene match: 3. Germline V gives CDR1 LNHDA, CDR2 SQIVND (reference sequence).

The chain uses TRBV4-3 and TRBJ2-3, with D tentatively TRBD1 (5 bases). CDR1 and CDR2 (germline): LGHNA, YSLEER. V was pared by 2 bases and J by 0 bases, with 9 bases between. The CDR3 is 15 amino acids. For the CDR3, the DNA is TGCGCCAGCAGCCAACAGGGTACTAGCACAGATACGCAGTATTTT. Residues: CASSQQGTSTDTQYF.

In nucleotides, the CDR3 is TGTGCCAGCAGTTACCTAGGGGGCGTTACAGATACGCAGTATTTT. It translates to CASSYLGGVTDTQYF. The gene calls are TRBV6-6 and TRBJ2-3, with 7 bases that match TRBD1. The germline gives CDR1 MNHNY, CDR2 SVGAGI (reference sequence). The trim removed 2 bases at V and 3 bases at J, leaving 5 bases unmatched. The CDR3 contains 15 residues.

This chain joins TRBV7-9 and TRBJ2-3; no firm D call. V gave up 5 bases and J gave up 0 bases, with 21 bases separating them. The CDR3 covers 18 residues. Looked up from germline, CDR1 is SEHNR and CDR2 is FQNEAQ (reference sequence). CDR3 region: CASSPGSPPLTSTDTQYF. CDR3 DNA: TGTGCCAGCAGCCCCGGTTCTCCACCCCTCACTAGCACAGATACGCAGTATTTT.

The chain uses TRBV4-2 and TRBJ2-5, with 12 bases aligning to TRBD2. This CDR3 is built from 16 residues. After removal of 1 base from V and 2 bases from J, the junction contained 2 bases not matched to a gene. The germline V gene encodes CDR1 LGHNA and CDR2 YNFKEQ. CDR3 coding DNA: TGTGCCAGCAGCCAAGGGCTAGCGGGAGGGCAAGAGACCCAGTACTTC. This codes for CASSQGLAGGQETQYF.

The chain carries TRBV27 and TRBJ1-1; TRBD1 matches at 8 bases. J was trimmed by 0 bases and V by 3 bases; bases with no gene match: 3. The germline V gene encodes CDR1 MNHEY and CDR2 SMNVEV (reference sequence). This CDR3 comprises 15 residues. In nucleotides, the CDR3 is TGTGCCAGCAGTTTGTTACAGGGGGTGAACACTGAAGCTTTCTTT. Translation: CASSLLQGVNTEAFF.

The chain links TRBV11-3 to TRBJ2-3; 9 bases fit TRBD1. Per germline, CDR1 SGHNT and CDR2 YENEEA. The junction had 4 bases not matched to a gene; V was cut back by 3 bases and J by 0 bases. The CDR3 has 16 amino acids. The CDR3 region is CASSFGQGKSTDTQYF. CDR3 sequence (DNA): TGTGCCAGCAGCTTCGGACAGGGGAAGAGCACAGATACGCAGTATTTT.

The chain couples TRBV5-1 to TRBJ1-2, with D possibly matching TRBD1 (5 bases). V was pared by 5 bases and J by 0 bases, with 8 bases between. The CDR3 sequence is 13 residues long. CDR1 and CDR2 from the germline V gene are SGHRS and YFSETQ. The CDR3 protein is CASRRDANYGYTF. The CDR3 nucleotides are TGCGCCAGCAGGCGGGACGCTAACTATGGCTACACCTTC.

The chain links TRBV4-1 to TRBJ1-3, with 9 bases that match TRBD1. This CDR3 contains 19 residues. CDR1 MGHRA and CDR2 YSYEKL come from the germline V gene. The J segment lost 4 bases and the V segment lost 0 bases, leaving 13 bases of the junction unmatched. As DNA, the CDR3 is TGCGCCAGCAGCCAAGATCAGCAGGACAGGGGAGTAGTCGGAAACACCATATATTTT. It codes for CASSQDQQDRGVVGNTIYF.

The CDR3: CASSPPGQGNYGYTF. The CDR3, as DNA: TGTGCCAGTAGTCCCCCCGGACAGGGTAACTATGGCTACACCTTC. The chain has TRBV19 and TRBJ1-2, with TRBD1 identical over 8 bases. Germline trimming cut 5 bases from V and 1 base from J; bases unmatched to any gene: 6. The germline gives CDR1 LNHDA, CDR2 SQIVND (reference sequence). This CDR3 contains 15 residues.

This chain joins TRBV11-2 and TRBJ2-7; 8 nucleotides line up with TRBD1. The length of the CDR3 is 15 residues. The V and J ends lost 0 bases and 2 bases, in that order; junction bases with no gene match: 3. Germline loops: CDR1 SGHAT, CDR2 FQNNGV. The CDR3 DNA sequence: TGTGCCAGCAGCTTAGAGGGACAGGCCCCCTACGAGCAGTACTTC. It specifies CASSLEGQAPYEQYF.

The V call is TRBV27, the J call TRBJ1-5; D gene uncertain. V gave up 5 bases and J gave up 4 bases, with 9 bases separating them. Looked up from germline, CDR1 is MNHEY and CDR2 is SMNVEV (reference sequence). The CDR3 totals 13 residues. The CDR3 DNA sequence: TGTGCCAGCAGTCTACGGGAAAATCAGCCCCAGCATTTT. Residues: CASSLRENQPQHF.

Details on this clone: At one of its ends the junction is not consistent with the germline gene, which may arise from a read error. V gene TRBV10-3 combines with J gene TRBJ2-1; D is perhaps TRBD2 (6 bases). CDR3 length: 14 residues. The germline CDR1 and CDR2 sequences are ENHRY and SYGVKD. The DNA for the CDR3 is TGTGCCATCAGTGAGTCGGCCAGCGGGTTCTTTTCGGTCTTC. This encodes CAISESASGFFSVF.

The DNA of the CDR3 is TGTGCCAGCAGTGAATGGGACAGGGGTCCTGGAAACACCATATATTTT. It codes for CASSEWDRGPGNTIYF. The chain joins TRBV2 to TRBJ1-3; 10 bases line up with TRBD1. Germline CDR1 SNHLY, CDR2 FYNNEI. V lost 2 bases, J lost 2 bases, and 3 bases stayed unmatched. The CDR3 length is 16 residues. The full variable domain, its missing parts supplied by reference TRBV2 and TRBJ1-3, is EPEVTQTPSHQVTQMGQEVILRCVPISNHLYFYWYRQILGQKVEFLVSFYNNEISEKSEIFDDQFSVERPDGSNFTLKIRSTKLEDSAMYFCASSEWDRGPGNTIYFGEGSWLTVV.

This clone appeared a single time. The chain couples TRBV13 to TRBJ1-2; 7 bases fit TRBD1. The CDR3 totals 15 residues. The germline V gene encodes CDR1 PRHDT and CDR2 FYEKMQ (reference sequence). V was pared by 0 bases and J by 3 bases, with 4 bases of the junction left unmatched. In DNA, the CDR3 is TGTGCCAGCAGCTTAGGCAGGGGGTACGACTATGGCTACACCTTC. This codes for CASSLGRGYDYGYTF.

This chain connects TRBV19 to TRBJ2-4, with unresolved D. Trimming cost V 4 bases and J 5 bases, with 6 bases left between them. The CDR3 is 12 amino acids. Looked up from germline, CDR1 is LNHDA and CDR2 is SQIVND (reference sequence). The CDR3 loop is CASSTAENIQYF. DNA for the CDR3: TGTGCCAGTAGTACGGCGGAAAACATTCAGTACTTC.

The chain employs TRBV19 and TRBJ1-5; no reliable D call. V was trimmed by 0 bases and J by 4 bases, leaving 10 bases between them. Germline CDR1 is LNHDA and CDR2 is SQIVND (reference sequence). This CDR3 has 15 residues. In DNA, the CDR3 is TGTGCCAGTAGTATAGATCTTAGGGAGAATCAGCCCCAGCATTTT. Protein product: CASSIDLRENQPQHF.

With regard to this clone: The sample carries other DNA sequences with the same CDR3. The rearrangement links TRBV28 to TRBJ2-7, with unresolved D. The V end lost 5 bases, the J end lost 2 bases, and 10 bases lay between the germline ends. The CDR3 contains 13 residues. CDR1 and CDR2 (germline): MDHEN, SYDVKM. CDR3 protein: CASSDDKPYEQYF. The CDR3 DNA follows: TGTGCCAGCAGTGACGACAAGCCCTACGAGCAGTACTTC.

This chain links TRBV27 with TRBJ2-7; perhaps TRBD2 as D (5 bases). Germline CDR1 is MNHEY and CDR2 is SMNVEV (reference sequence). The CDR3 spans 13 residues. The ends were cut back, 6 bases at V and 4 bases at J, with 13 bases in the middle. CDR3 amino acids: CASSSGSKYEQYF. The CDR3 coding sequence is TGTGCCAGCAGCTCGGGATCTAAATACGAGCAGTACTTC.

The chain uses TRBV29-1 and TRBJ2-1, with TRBD2 matching over 10 bases. CDR1 and CDR2 from the germline V gene are SQVTM and ANQGSEA. The CDR3 sequence is 12 residues long. The J segment lost 9 bases and the V segment lost 6 bases, leaving 5 bases of the junction unmatched. This chain's CDR3 is CSVTLAGGEQFF. Written as DNA, the CDR3 is TGCAGCGTGACCTTAGCGGGAGGTGAGCAGTTCTTC.

The rearrangement joins TRBV18 to TRBJ1-5, with D unresolved. Germline V CDR1 and CDR2: KGHSH, LQKENI. The ends were cut back, 2 bases at V and 1 base at J, with 9 bases in the middle. The CDR3 loop spans 15 amino acids. The CDR3 loop reads CASSPAPSSNQPQHF. The CDR3 nucleotides read TGTGCCAGCTCACCAGCCCCGAGCAGCAATCAGCCCCAGCATTTT.

The chain employs TRBV28 and TRBJ2-7; 10 bases are a match to TRBD1. CDR1 MDHEN and CDR2 SYDVKM come from the germline V gene. The CDR3 is 14 amino acids. V was pared by 11 bases and J by 3 bases, with 10 bases of the junction left unmatched. CDR3 in amino acids: CAGSSGTGDYEQYF. In DNA, the CDR3 is TGTGCCGGGAGTTCCGGGACAGGGGACTACGAGCAGTACTTC.